Listed here is a single T cell receptor (beta chain). This sample is drawn from a study of shared clonotypes between healthy human individuals. About the study: For every donor, three CD4 naive, three CD4 memory, two CD8 naive and one CD8 memory plates were used.

Genomic DNA per cell subset filled all wells of several immunoSEQ plates. Generated by immunoSEQ multiplex PCR, the TCRdb table keeps only in-frame clones and is missing some. Found here are over 2 million clones, over 85% of them singletons; the top ten hold 0.1% to 0.15%. Looked up from germline, CDR1 is MDHEN and CDR2 is SYDVKM. Trimming took 4 bases from V and 1 from J; bases not matched to a gene: 6. The CDR3 has 16 residues. Sequenced input: naive CD4+ T cells sorted from blood. Subset given: CD45RA+ positively selected. The TCR was taken from a man between 18 and 35 years old in good health. This rearrangement joins TRBV28 to TRBJ2-3, with 9 bases lining up with TRBD1. CDR3 sequence reads: CASSSKQGARTDTQYF. The CDR3 DNA is TGTGCCAGCAGTTCAAAACAGGGGGCGCGCACAGATACGCAGTATTTT.